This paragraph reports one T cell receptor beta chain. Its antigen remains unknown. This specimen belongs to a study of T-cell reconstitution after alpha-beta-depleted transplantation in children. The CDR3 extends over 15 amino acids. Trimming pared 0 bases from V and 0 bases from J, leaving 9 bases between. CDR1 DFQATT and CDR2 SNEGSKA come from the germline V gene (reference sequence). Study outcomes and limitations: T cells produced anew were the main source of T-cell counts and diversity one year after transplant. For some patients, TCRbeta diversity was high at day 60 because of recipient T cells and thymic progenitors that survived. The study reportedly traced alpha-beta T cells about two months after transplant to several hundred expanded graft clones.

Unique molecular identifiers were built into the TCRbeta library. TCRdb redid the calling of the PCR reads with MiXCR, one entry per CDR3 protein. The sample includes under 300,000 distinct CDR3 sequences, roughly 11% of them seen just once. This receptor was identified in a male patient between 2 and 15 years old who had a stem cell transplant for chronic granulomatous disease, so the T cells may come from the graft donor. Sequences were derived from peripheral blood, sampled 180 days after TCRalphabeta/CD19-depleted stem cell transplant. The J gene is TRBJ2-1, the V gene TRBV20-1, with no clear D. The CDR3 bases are TGCAGTGCTAGAGATACGGCGTTCTCCTACAATGAGCAGTTCTTC. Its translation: CSARDTAFSYNEQFF.